The rows below give T cell receptor beta chains drawn from one sample of a study of Ad26.COV2.S vaccination and SARS-CoV-2 variants. Data came from immunoSEQ multiplex PCR; TCRdb stores just in-frame clones and leaves some out. The sample includes about 480,000 clones, around 88% of them seen just once. Specimen: peripheral blood, collected in a trial of Ad26.COV2.S vaccine versus placebo. All receptors derive from a person between 18 and 65 years old who received the Ad26.COV2.S COVID-19 vaccine or a placebo. Each CDR3 is given with its conserved first and last residue. Fields, in order: clone size, V gene, D gene, J gene, CDR3 protein, CDR3 DNA. D genes are given only for firm matches. A row's size may be missing; if present it is once, few, many or a size class.

.,TRBV10-3,.,TRBJ1-1,CASTARAVMNTEAFF,TGTGCCTCCACCGCCCGGGCAGTAATGAACACTGAAGCTTTCTTT
once,TRBV10-3,.,TRBJ1-6,CAIRDSSKYNSPLHF,TGTGCCATCAGGGACAGTTCCAAGTATAATTCACCCCTCCACTTT
.,TRBV30,.,TRBJ1-3,CAVHRGGYSGNTIYF,TGTGCCGTTCACCGGGGCGGCTACTCTGGAAACACCATATATTTT
.,TRBV12-1,.,TRBJ2-1,CASSFVAGVIYNEQFF,TGTGCCAGCAGCTTTGTGGCGGGAGTTATATACAATGAGCAGTTCTTC
.,TRBV12-5,TRBD1,TRBJ2-6,CASGLPGQGATGANVLTF,TGTGCTAGTGGTTTGCCCGGACAGGGGGCGACTGGGGCCAACGTCCTGACTTTC
.,TRBV28,TRBD1,TRBJ1-4,CASGAGTGNEKLFF,TGTGCCAGCGGTGCCGGGACAGGGAATGAAAAACTGTTTTTT
.,TRBV21-1,.,TRBJ2-7,CASATTRRDYPEQYF,TGTGCCAGTGCCACTACACGGCGAGATTATCCCGAGCAGTACTTC
.,TRBV6-5,.,TRBJ2-7,CASRLPGQAYEQYF,TGTGCCAGCAGACTACCGGGACAAGCCTACGAGCAGTACTTC
once,TRBV7-9,TRBD1,TRBJ2-2,CASSPLTGADGELFF,TGTGCCAGCAGCCCACTGACAGGGGCCGACGGGGAGCTGTTTTTT
.,TRBV7-3,.,TRBJ1-1,CASSPSQSTEAFF,TGTGCCAGCAGCCCATCTCAGTCGACTGAAGCTTTCTTT
once,TRBV11-3,.,TRBJ2-1,CASSFYSVSYNEQFF,TGTGCCAGCAGCTTCTACAGCGTCTCCTACAATGAGCAGTTCTTC
once,TRBV19,.,TRBJ1-1,CASSAGLMAEAFF,TGTGCCAGTAGTGCCGGGTTAATGGCTGAAGCTTTCTTT
.,TRBV11-2,TRBD2,TRBJ2-1,CASSTRESYNEQFF,TGTGCCAGCAGTACGCGGGAGTCCTACAATGAGCAGTTCTTC
.,TRBV27,.,TRBJ1-5,CASSYSSNQPQHF,TGTGCCAGCAGTTACTCTAGCAATCAGCCCCAGCATTTT
.,TRBV19,.,TRBJ1-6,CASSGGGLGNSPLHF,TGTGCCAGTAGCGGAGGAGGCCTCGGGAATTCACCCCTCCACTTT
.,TRBV2,.,TRBJ1-4,CASSEYEKLFF,TGTGCCAGCAGTGAATATGAAAAACTGTTTTTT
.,TRBV7-9,.,TRBJ1-2,CASSLDHSPGYTF,TGTGCCAGCAGCTTAGACCATTCTCCTGGCTACACCTTC
.,TRBV18,.,TRBJ2-1,CASSQFSGAVSSYNEQFF,TGTGCCAGCTCACAATTTAGCGGAGCGGTTAGCTCCTACAATGAGCAGTTCTTC